This TCR beta chain was profiled in a study of cytomegalovirus exposure and HLA in healthy donors. General observations from the study: Later, an analysis found that TCR clusters from the first cohort tended to co-occur in the 90 to 150 validation repertoires. Most sequenced TCRs were rare (though some public TCRs occurred in many donors). The classifier reportedly diagnosed cytomegalovirus status with high sensitivity and specificity. Cytomegalovirus-associated TCR beta chains were listed, numbering roughly 150.

A note on this clone: The antigen remains undetermined.

The repertoire was sequenced with immunoSEQ multiplex PCR; TCRdb's copy has only in-frame clones and lacks some. Seen here are about 100,000 clones, roughly 88% observed once, and the top ten hold 3% to 3.5%. The V and J ends lost 10 bases and 4 bases respectively, with 14 bases between them. Germline V gene lookup returns CDR1 MRHNA and CDR2 SNTAGT. This CDR3 is 13 amino acids long. The receptor's source is a woman aged 18-29 years in good health and CMV-seronegative. Sequencing input: PBMCs. The chain links TRBV6-4 to TRBJ2-1; the D gene is possibly TRBD2 (6 bases). CDR3 sequence (DNA): TGTGCCACCGGGTCGGGGGATTACAATGAGCAGTTCTTC. Translating gives CATGSGDYNEQFF.